This section outlines one T cell receptor (beta chain) sequence together with its context. What it binds is unknown. Unique molecular identifiers were affixed to discrete cDNA molecules within the library. TCRdb passed the RACE reads through MiXCR, listing each CDR3 protein once. The sample consists of roughly 100,000 distinct CDR3 sequences, roughly an eighth of them appearing once. This entry comes from a study of human T cells and chemical hapten exposure. This sample's time point: pre-sensitization, week 0. Treatment: therapeutic diphenylcyclopropenone sensitization with weekly scalp DPC. The germline V and J ends were trimmed by 6 bases and 6 bases, with 17 bases remaining between them. The length of the CDR3 is 15 residues. CDR1 and CDR2 (germline): MDHEN, SYDVKM. Study-wide findings and caveats: Relative to controls, expanded TCRs formed significantly more large CDR3 similarity clusters.

The TCR originated in a woman between 50 and 59 years old with alopecia areata. Some clones in this sample may be carry-over from other donors' samples. Sequencing was performed on whole blood, taken in connection with sensitization to the hapten diphenylcyclopropenone (DPC). The V and J genes are TRBV28 and TRBJ1-4; no clear D gene. CDR3 nucleotides: TGTGCCAGCAGGCCTACAAGAACGTGGGATGAAAAACTGTTTTTT. Translating it yields CASRPTRTWDEKLFF.